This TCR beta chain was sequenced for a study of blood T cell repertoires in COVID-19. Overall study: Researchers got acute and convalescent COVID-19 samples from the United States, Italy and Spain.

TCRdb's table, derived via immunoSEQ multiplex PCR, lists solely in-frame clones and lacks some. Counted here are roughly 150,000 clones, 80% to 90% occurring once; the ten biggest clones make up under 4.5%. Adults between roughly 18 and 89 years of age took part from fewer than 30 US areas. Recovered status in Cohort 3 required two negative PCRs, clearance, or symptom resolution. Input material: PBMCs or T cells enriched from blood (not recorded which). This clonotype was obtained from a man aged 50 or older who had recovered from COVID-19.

For the CDR3, the DNA is TGTGCCAGCTCGTCAGCGGGGGGGCTATACGATGAGCAGTTCTTC. It yields the protein CASSSAGGLYDEQFF. This chain joins TRBV18 and TRBJ2-1, with TRBD2 matching 10 bases. Germline values: CDR1 KGHSH, CDR2 LQKENI. The CDR3 runs to 15 residues. J lost 8 bases, V lost 6 bases, and 10 bases had no gene match.